These 10 T cell receptor beta chains share one sample of origin, sequenced in a study of CD8 T cells in ankylosing spondylitis. TCRdb reprocessed the 5' RACE reads with MiXCR, giving one entry per CDR3 protein. Counted here are under 200,000 distinct CDR3 sequences, roughly 11% occurring once; the ten biggest clones make up 25% to 30%. Sequencing used blood, either unsorted or a sorted T cell fraction (not recorded which). The receptor set was obtained from a male donor with ankylosing spondylitis or in good health (not recorded which).

The sample holds many counts of this clonotype. This sequence joins TRBV5-5 and TRBJ2-1, with no clear D. Trimming stripped 2 bases from V and 8 bases from J, with 8 bases between. Per the germline V gene, CDR1 is SGHKS and CDR2 is YYEKEE (reference sequence). This CDR3 is built from 12 residues. CDR3: CASSFSRDEQFF. Here the CDR3 DNA reads TGTGCCAGCAGCTTTTCTAGGGATGAGCAGTTCTTC.

There are many counts of this clonotype. The chain links TRBV5-6 to TRBJ2-5; D possibly corresponds to TRBD1 (6 bases). Trimming removed 4 bases at V and 1 base at J, with 14 bases between. This CDR3 contains 15 residues. Germline CDR1 and CDR2: SGHDT and YYEEEE. CDR3 nucleotides: TGTGCCAGCAGCCTTTTGGACAGCTTCCAAGAGACCCAGTACTTC. Protein sequence: CASSLLDSFQETQYF.

The V call is TRBV6-2 or TRBV6-3, the J call TRBJ1-6; no definite D call. The germline gives CDR1 MNHEY, CDR2 SVGEGT. V lost 4 bases and J lost 7, with 17 bases in between. The CDR3 extends over 16 amino acids. Here the CDR3 reads CASSFEARTINSPLHF. The CDR3 DNA follows: TGTGCCAGCAGTTTTGAGGCGCGCACCATAAATTCACCCCTCCACTTT.

This clonotype has ten or more counts. The V and J genes are TRBV25-1 and TRBJ2-2; 11 bases are shared with TRBD2. V trimming: 3 bases; J trimming: 2 bases; junction bases outside the gene matches: 2. Germline V lookup: CDR1 MGHDK, CDR2 SYGVNS. The CDR3 contains 16 residues. Here the CDR3 reads CASSETSGANTGELFF. CDR3 nucleotides: TGTGCCAGCAGTGAGACTAGCGGGGCAAACACCGGGGAGCTGTTTTTT.

The gene calls are TRBV7-9 and TRBJ2-2; TRBD2 might be the D (6 bases). Trimming pared 4 bases from V and 0 bases from J, leaving 15 bases between. CDR1 and CDR2 (germline): SEHNR, FQNEAQ (reference sequence). There are 17 residues in the CDR3. CDR3 nucleotides: TGTGCCAGCAGCTCTGGGCTCCCTAGCGCGAACACCGGGGAGCTGTTTTTT. Amino acids: CASSSGLPSANTGELFF.

The genes are TRBV4-1 and TRBJ1-5, with TRBD1 matching 8 bases. This CDR3 spans 16 amino acids. Trimming cost V 0 bases and J 6 bases; bases outside gene matches: 7. From germline, CDR1 is MGHRA and CDR2 YSYEKL. The DNA of the CDR3 is TGCGCCAGCAGCCAAGATCTGGGACAGGTATTTCAGCCCCAGCATTTT. Its translation is CASSQDLGQVFQPQHF.

The table lists this clonotype with many counts. The rearrangement uses TRBV9 and TRBJ2-1, with 7 nucleotides matching TRBD1. CDR3 size: 14 residues. Germline CDR1 and CDR2: SGDLS and YYNGEE. V lost 3 bases and J lost 4; bases outside the gene matches: 4. The CDR3 protein is CASSEGQTYNEQFF. Here the CDR3 DNA reads TGTGCCAGCAGCGAGGGACAGACGTACAATGAGCAGTTCTTC.

This clonotype appeared many times. The J gene is TRBJ2-7, the V gene TRBV25-1; 9 positions match TRBD2. Per germline, CDR1 MGHDK and CDR2 SYGVNS. The J segment lost 6 bases and the V segment lost 7 bases, leaving 10 bases of the junction unmatched. The CDR3 contains 14 residues. CDR3 bases: TGTGCCAGCAAACCCGCGGGAGGGGGTAGCGAGCAGTACTTC. Its translation: CASKPAGGGSEQYF.

This clonotype has a count of ten or more. The chain employs TRBV24-1 and TRBJ2-1; D is possibly TRBD2 (5 bases). Germline CDR1 is KGHDR and CDR2 is SFDVKD. The V end lost 2 bases, the J end lost 2 bases, and 12 bases lay between the germline ends. The CDR3 totals 16 residues. CDR3 DNA sequence: TGTGCCACCAGTGATTCGGACTCTACGCCCTACAATGAGCAGTTCTTC. This codes for CATSDSDSTPYNEQFF.

The rearrangement uses TRBV19 and TRBJ2-1; 8 bases line up with TRBD2. Germline V gene lookup returns CDR1 LNHDA and CDR2 SQIVND (reference sequence). CDR3 length: 19 amino acids. Trimming at V came to 7 bases and at J to 9 bases, leaving 26 bases not matched to a gene. DNA of the CDR3: TGTGCCAGTATCATAAGGGGCCCAAACGAAGCGGGAGCGTGGAGTGAGCAGTTCTTC. Its translation: CASIIRGPNEAGAWSEQFF. The full variable domain, completed using reference TRBV19 and TRBJ2-1, is DGGITQSPKYLFRKEGQNVTLSCEQNLNHDAMYWYRQDPGQGLRLIYYSQIVNDFQKGDIAEGYSVSREKKESFPLTVTSAQKNPTAFYLCASIIRGPNEAGAWSEQFFGPGTRLTVL.